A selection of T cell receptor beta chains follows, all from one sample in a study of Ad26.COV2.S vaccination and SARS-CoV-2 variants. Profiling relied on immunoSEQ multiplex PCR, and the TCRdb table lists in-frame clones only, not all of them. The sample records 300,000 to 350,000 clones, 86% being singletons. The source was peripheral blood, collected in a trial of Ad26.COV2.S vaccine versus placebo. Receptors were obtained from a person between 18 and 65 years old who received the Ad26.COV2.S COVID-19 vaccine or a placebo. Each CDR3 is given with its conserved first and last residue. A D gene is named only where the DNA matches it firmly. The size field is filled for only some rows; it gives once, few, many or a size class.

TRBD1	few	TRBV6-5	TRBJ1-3	TGTGCCAGCGAGGGGGCAACTGGAAACACCATATATTTT	CASEGATGNTIYF
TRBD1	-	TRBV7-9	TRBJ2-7	TGTGCCAGCAGTCCTGGGACAGGGACCTACGAGCAGTACTTC	CASSPGTGTYEQYF
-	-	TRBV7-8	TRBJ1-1	TGTGCCAGCAGCTTCTCCACAGACGCGAACACTGAAGCTTTCTTT	CASSFSTDANTEAFF
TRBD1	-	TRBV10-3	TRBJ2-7	TGTGCCATCGCACGCGGACAGGGGGCTCCCGAGCAGTACTTC	CAIARGQGAPEQYF
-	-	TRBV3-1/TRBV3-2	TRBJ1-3	TGTGCCAGCAGCCCAGGAGTCTCTGGAAACACCATATATTTT	CASSPGVSGNTIYF
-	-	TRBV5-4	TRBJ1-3	TGTGCCAGCAGCTTGGGAGCTCATGGGACGCATGGAAACACCATATATTTT	CASSLGAHGTHGNTIYF
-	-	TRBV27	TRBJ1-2	TGTGCCAGCAGTTTAGTTGGCGAGGAACCTAACTATGGCTACACCTTC	CASSLVGEEPNYGYTF
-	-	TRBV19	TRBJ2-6	TGTGCCAGTAGTACTGCCGATGGGGCCAACGTCCTGACTTTC	CASSTADGANVLTF
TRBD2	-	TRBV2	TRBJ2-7	TGTGCCAGCAGAAGAGGACTAGCGGTATCCTACGAGCAGTACTTC	CASRRGLAVSYEQYF
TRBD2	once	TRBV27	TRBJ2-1	TGTGCCAGCAGTTCTAATAGCGGGAGGGCCGTGGCTGAGCAGTTCTTC	CASSSNSGRAVAEQFF
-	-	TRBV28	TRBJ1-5	TGTGCCAGCAGCAACTCGGGGGAGGATCAGCCCCAGCATTTT	CASSNSGEDQPQHF
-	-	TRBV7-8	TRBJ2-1	TGTGCCAGCAGCTTAGATTCCCCCTACAATGAGCAGTTCTTC	CASSLDSPYNEQFF
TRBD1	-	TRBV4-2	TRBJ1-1	TGTGCCAGCAGCCAGGATATAACGGGACAGTTGAACACTGAAGCTTTCTTT	CASSQDITGQLNTEAFF
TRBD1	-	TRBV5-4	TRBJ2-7	TGTGCCAGCAGCCCGGGACAGGGCTTATACTTC	CASSPGQGLYF
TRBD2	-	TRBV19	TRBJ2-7	TGTGCCAGTAGTATAGTAGCGGGGGAATACGAGCAGTACTTC	CASSIVAGEYEQYF
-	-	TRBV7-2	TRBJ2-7	TGTGCCAGCAGGCGGGACGGAAACTACGAGCAGTACTTC	CASRRDGNYEQYF
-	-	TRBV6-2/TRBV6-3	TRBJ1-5	TGTGCCAGCAGTTACTACGGGACCGGACAGCCCCAGCATTTT	CASSYYGTGQPQHF
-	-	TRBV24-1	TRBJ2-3	TGTGCCACCAGTGATTTGGGCGGGACAGCGGATACGCAGTATTTT	CATSDLGGTADTQYF
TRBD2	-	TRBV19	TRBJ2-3	TGTGCCAGTACCACGGGACTACAACCTCGGTATTTT	CASTTGLQPRYF
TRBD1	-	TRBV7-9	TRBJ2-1	TGTGCCAGCAGCTTAAGCCAGGGGGCCAACAATGAGCAGTTCTTC	CASSLSQGANNEQFF
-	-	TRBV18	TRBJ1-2	TGTGCCAGCTCACCCGGACAGCCTCGCAACTATGGCTACACCTTC	CASSPGQPRNYGYTF
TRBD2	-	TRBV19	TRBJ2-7	TGTGCCAGTAGTGGCGCTAGCGGATCTTCCTACGAGCAGTACTTC	CASSGASGSSYEQYF
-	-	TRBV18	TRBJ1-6	TGTGCCAGCTCAAAACCCGACAGGAGTTCACCCCTCCACTTT	CASSKPDRSSPLHF
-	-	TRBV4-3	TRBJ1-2	TGCGCCAGCAGCCAAGGAGTGGTGACGGGACAAGACTATGGCTACACCTTC	CASSQGVVTGQDYGYTF
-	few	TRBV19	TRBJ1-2	TGTGCCAGCAGAGAGCGCGGCTACACCTTC	CASRERGYTF